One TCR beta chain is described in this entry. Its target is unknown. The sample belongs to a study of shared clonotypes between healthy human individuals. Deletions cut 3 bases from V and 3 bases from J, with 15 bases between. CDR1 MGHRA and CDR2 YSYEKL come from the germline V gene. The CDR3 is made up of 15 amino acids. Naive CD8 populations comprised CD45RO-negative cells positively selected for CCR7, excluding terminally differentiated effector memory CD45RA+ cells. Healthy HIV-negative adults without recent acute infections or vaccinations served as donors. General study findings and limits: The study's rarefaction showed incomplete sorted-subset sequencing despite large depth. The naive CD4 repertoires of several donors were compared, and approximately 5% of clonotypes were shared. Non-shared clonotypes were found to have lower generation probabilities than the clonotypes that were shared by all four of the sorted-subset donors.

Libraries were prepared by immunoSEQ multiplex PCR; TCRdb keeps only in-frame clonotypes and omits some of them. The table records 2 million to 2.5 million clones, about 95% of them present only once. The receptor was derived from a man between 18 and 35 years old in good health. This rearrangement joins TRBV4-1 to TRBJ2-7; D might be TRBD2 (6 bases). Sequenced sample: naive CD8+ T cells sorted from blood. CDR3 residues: CASSQETGVNYEQYF. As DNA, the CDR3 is TGCGCCAGCAGCCAGGAGACGGGGGTGAACTACGAGCAGTACTTC.